Sequencing of this TCR beta chain was carried out in a study of blood T cell repertoires in COVID-19 (dated by TCRdb to 2018 to 2021). General notes on the study: The collaborator samples originated in the United States, Italy and Spain and spanned the acute and convalescent phases of COVID-19. The material from the prospective study consisted of cDNA or gDNA derived from T cells, B-cell-depleted T cells, or PBMCs. Deeply sampled blood TCRbeta repertoires from subjects exposed to, actively infected with, or recovered from COVID-19 were included in the dataset. A freely available public database, intended as a resource for researchers studying the immune response to SARS-CoV-2, is where the repertoires were released. The samples were drawn from the first 160 participants of the ongoing ImmuneRACE study and from 1,254 subjects provided by 6 global collaborators. Sample metadata almost always included a de-identified subject ID, COVID-19 status, age in years and sex. Where HLA class I and class II types were available, the types were taken from metadata supplied by the sample provider, not from assay-based typing.

TCRbeta CDR3 regions were amplified from genomic DNA by means of the immunoSEQ Assay, a bias-controlled multiplex PCR. Under the source paper's analysis protocol: The number of nucleated cells in each sample was estimated from the amplification of reference gene primers within the assay. To quantify the absolute abundance of each unique TCRbeta CDR3 rearrangement, sequence reads were collapsed and filtered. Productive Simpson clonality was computed per sample as the square root of Simpson's diversity index over productive rearrangements. TCRdb provides this immuneACCESS table in a form limited to in-frame rearrangements. Some clones are lacking; in checked studies, under half of them reflect an unresolved V gene, and why the rest are absent is not known. V, J and clone size are taken as reported in that table, and D and trimming were inferred from the DNA itself. The sample table records about 210,000 clones; approximately 89% of these occur just once. The top ten clonotypes cover 4% to 5.5% of the sample.

Collaborating institutions collected whole blood in K2EDTA tubes following their own protocols. For TCRbeta analysis, collaborator samples were shipped as frozen whole blood, as isolated PBMCs, or as DNA extracted from either sample type. Study-wide conclusions, independent of this receptor: How much clinical and demographic metadata was included differed by source and by participant, and the metadata was provided uncurated.

Measured from the cysteine to the phenylalanine, the CDR3 is 14 residues long. Only CDR3 DNA remains: 42 bases, in frame from the first base. The germline V gene (reference sequence) yields SEHNR for CDR1 and FQNEAQ for CDR2. V and J lose 7 bases and 8 bases, and a span of 15 bases separates them. As regards this clone: Its antigen has not been determined. The input lacks base qualities; no much larger clone sits a single base away.

What was sequenced was peripheral blood. The chain is encoded by TRBV7-9 joined to TRBJ1-6; the D region possibly corresponds to TRBD1 (6 bases align). The clonotype originates from a woman aged 40 to 50 with acute or convalescent COVID-19. The CDR3: CASTIGQFDSPLHF. The DNA reads as follows: TGTGCCAGCACCATCGGACAGTTCGATTCACCCCTCCACTTT.